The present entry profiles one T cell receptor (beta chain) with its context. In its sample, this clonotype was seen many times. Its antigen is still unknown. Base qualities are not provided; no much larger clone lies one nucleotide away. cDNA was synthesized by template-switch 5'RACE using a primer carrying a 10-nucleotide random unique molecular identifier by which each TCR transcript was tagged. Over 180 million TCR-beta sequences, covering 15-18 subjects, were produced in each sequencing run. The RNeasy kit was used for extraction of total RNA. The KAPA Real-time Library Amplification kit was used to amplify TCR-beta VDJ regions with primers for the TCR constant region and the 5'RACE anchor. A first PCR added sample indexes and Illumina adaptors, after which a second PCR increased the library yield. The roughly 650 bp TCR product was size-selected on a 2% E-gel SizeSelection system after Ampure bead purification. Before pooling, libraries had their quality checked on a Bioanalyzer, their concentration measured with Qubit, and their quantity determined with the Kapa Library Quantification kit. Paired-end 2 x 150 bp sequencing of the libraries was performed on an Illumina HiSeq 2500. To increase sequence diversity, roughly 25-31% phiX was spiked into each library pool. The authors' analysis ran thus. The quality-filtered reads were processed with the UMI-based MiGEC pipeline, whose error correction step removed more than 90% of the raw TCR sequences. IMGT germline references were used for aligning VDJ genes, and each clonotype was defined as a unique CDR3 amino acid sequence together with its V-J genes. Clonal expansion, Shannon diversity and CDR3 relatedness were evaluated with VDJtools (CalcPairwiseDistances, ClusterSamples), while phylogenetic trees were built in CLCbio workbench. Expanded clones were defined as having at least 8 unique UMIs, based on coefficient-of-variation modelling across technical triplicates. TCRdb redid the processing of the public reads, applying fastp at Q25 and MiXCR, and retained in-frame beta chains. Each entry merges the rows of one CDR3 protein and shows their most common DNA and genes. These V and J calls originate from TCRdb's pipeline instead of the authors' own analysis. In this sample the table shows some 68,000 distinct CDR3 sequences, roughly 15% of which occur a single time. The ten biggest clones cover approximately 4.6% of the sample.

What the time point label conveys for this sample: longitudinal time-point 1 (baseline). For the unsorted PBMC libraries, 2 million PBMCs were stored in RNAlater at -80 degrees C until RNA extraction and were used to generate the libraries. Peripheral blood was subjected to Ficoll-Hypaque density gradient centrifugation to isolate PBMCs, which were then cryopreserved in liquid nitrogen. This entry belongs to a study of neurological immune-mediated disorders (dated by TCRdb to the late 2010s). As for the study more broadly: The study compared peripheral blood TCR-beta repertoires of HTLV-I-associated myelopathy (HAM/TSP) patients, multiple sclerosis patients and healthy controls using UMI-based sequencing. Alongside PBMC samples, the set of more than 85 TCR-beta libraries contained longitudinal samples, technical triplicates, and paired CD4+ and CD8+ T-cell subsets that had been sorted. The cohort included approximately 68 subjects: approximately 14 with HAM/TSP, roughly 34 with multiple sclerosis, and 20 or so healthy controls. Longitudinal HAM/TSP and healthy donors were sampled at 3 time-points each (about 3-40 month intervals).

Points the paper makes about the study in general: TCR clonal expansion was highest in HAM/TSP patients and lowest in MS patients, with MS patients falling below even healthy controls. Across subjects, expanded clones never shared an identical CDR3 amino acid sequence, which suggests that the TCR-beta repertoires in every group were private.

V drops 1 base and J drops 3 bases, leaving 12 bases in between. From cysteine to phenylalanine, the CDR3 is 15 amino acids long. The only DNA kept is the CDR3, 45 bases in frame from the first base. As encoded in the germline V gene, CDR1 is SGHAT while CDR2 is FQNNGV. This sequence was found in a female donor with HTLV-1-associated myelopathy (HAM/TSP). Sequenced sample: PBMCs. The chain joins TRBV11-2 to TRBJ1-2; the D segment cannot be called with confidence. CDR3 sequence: CASSLGAGSHYGYTF. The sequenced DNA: TGTGCCAGCAGCTTAGGAGCAGGCTCCCACTATGGCTACACCTTC.